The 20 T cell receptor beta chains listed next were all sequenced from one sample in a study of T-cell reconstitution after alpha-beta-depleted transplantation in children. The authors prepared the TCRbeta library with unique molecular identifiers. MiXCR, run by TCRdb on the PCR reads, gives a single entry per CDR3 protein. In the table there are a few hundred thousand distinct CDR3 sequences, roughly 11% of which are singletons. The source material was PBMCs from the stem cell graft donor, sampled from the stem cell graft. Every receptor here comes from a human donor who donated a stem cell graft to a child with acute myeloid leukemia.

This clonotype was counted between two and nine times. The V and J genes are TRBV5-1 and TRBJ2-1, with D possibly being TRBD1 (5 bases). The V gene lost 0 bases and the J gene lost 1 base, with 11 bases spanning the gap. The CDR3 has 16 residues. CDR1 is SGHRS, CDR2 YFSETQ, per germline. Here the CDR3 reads CASSLETGGSYNEQFF. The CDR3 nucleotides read TGCGCCAGCAGCTTGGAAACAGGTGGGTCCTACAATGAGCAGTTCTTC.

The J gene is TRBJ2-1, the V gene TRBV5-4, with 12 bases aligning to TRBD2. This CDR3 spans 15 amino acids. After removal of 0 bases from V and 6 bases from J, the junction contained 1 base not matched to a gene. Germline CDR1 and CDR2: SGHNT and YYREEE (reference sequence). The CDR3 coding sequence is TGTGCCAGCAGCTTGGCTAGCGGGGGGGCCAATGAGCAGTTCTTC. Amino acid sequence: CASSLASGGANEQFF. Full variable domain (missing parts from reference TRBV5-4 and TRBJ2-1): ETGVTQSPTHLIKTRGQQVTLRCSSQSGHNTVSWYQQALGQGPQFIFQYYREEENGRGNFPPRFSGLQFPNYSSELNVNALELDDSALYLCASSLASGGANEQFFGPGTRLTVL.

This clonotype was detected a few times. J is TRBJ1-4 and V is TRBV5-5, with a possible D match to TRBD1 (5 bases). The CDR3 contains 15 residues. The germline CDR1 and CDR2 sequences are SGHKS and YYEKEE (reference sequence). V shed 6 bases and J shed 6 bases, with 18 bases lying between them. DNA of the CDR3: TGTGCCAGCACCAAACGTCAGGGTCCAGATGAAAAACTGTTTTTT. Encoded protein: CASTKRQGPDEKLFF. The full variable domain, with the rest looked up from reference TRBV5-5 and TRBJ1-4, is DAGVTQSPTHLIKTRGQQVTLRCSPISGHKSVSWYQQVLGQGPQFIFQYYEKEERGRGNFPDRFSARQFPNYSSELNVNALLLGDSALYLCASTKRQGPDEKLFFGSGTQLSVL.

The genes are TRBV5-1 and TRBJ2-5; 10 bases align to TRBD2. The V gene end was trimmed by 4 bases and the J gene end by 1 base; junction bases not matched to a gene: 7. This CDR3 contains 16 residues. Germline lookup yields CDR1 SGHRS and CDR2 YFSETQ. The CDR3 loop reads CASSPTSGIFQETQYF. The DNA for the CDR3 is TGCGCCAGCAGCCCTACTAGCGGGATTTTCCAAGAGACCCAGTACTTC.

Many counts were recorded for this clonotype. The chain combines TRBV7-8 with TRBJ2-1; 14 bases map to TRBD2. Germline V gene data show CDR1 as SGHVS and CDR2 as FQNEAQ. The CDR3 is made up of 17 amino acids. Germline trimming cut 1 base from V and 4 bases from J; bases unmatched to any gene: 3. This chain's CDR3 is CASSLGLAGGRYNEQFF. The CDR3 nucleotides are TGTGCCAGCAGCTTAGGACTAGCGGGAGGGAGATACAATGAGCAGTTCTTC.

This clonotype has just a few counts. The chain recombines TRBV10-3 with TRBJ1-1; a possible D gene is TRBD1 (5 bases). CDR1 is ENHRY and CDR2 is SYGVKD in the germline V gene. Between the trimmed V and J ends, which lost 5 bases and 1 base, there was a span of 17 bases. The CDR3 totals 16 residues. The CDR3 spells CAISRSAGGANTEAFF. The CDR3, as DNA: TGTGCCATCAGTCGCTCGGCGGGGGGTGCGAACACTGAAGCTTTCTTT.

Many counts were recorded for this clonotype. DNA of the CDR3: TGTGCCAGCAGCTTAGGATGGAGAACTAACTATGGCTACACCTTC. Protein: CASSLGWRTNYGYTF. The chain joins TRBV7-2 to TRBJ1-2; no firm D call. The V gene's germline CDR1 is SGHTA and CDR2 FQGNSA. V was pared by 1 base and J by 0 bases, with 9 bases between. The CDR3 spans 15 residues.

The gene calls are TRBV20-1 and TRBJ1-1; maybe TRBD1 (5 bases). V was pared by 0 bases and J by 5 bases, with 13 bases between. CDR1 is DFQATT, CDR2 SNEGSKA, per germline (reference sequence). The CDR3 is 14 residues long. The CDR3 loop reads CSARETWGVTEAFF. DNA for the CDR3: TGCAGTGCTAGAGAAACTTGGGGGGTTACTGAAGCTTTCTTT.

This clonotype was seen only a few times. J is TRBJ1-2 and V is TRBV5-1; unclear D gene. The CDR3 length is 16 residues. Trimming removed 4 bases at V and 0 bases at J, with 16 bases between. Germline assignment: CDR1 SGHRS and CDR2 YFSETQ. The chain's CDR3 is CASSDPGGSPNYGYTF. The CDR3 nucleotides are TGCGCCAGCAGCGACCCGGGCGGTAGCCCTAACTATGGCTACACCTTC.

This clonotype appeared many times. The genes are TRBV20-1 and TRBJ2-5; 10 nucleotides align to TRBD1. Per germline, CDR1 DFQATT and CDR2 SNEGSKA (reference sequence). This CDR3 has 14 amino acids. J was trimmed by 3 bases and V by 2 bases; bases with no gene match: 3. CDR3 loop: CSARPGTGEETQYF. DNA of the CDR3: TGCAGTGCTAGACCCGGGACAGGGGAAGAGACCCAGTACTTC.

As DNA, the CDR3 is TGCGCCACCAGACCGGGACTAGCAGGAGAGACCCAGTACTTC. It codes for CATRPGLAGETQYF. The rearrangement links TRBV5-1 to TRBJ2-5; 9 nucleotides align to TRBD2. Germline V CDR1 and CDR2: SGHRS, YFSETQ. V was pared by 9 bases and J by 4 bases, with 10 bases of the junction left unmatched. The CDR3 is 14 residues long.

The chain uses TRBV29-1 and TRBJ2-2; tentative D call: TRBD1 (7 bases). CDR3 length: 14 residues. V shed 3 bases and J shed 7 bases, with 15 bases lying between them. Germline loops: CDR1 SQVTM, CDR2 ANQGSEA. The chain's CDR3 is CSVDFRGVGGELFF. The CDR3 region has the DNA TGCAGCGTTGATTTCAGGGGGGTCGGCGGGGAGCTGTTTTTT.

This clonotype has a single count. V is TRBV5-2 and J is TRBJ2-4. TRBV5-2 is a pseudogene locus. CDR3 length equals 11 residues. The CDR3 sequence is CASGLVHIQYF. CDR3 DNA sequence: TGTGCCAGCGGCCTCGTGCACATTCAGTACTTC.

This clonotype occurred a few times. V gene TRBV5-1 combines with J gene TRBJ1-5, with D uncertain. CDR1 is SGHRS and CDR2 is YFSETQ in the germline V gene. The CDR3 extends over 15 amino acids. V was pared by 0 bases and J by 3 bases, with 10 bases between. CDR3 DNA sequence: TGCGCCAGCAGCTTGGGGTTTGGGGACAATCAGCCCCAGCATTTT. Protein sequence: CASSLGFGDNQPQHF. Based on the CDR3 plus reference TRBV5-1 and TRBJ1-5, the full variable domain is KAGVTQTPRYLIKTRGQQVTLSCSPISGHRSVSWYQQTPGQGLQFLFEYFSETQRNKGNFPGRFSGRQFSNSRSEMNVSTLELGDSALYLCASSLGFGDNQPQHFGDGTRLSIL.

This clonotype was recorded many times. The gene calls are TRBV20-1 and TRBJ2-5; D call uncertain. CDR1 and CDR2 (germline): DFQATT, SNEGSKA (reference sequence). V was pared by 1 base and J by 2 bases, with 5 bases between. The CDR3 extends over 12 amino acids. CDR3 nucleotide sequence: TGCAGTGCTAGAGTGGGACAAGAGACCCAGTACTTC. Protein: CSARVGQETQYF.

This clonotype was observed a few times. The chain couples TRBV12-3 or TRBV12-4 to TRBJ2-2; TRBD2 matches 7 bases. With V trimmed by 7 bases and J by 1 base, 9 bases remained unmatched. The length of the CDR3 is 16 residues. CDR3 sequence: CASTLWGGVNTGELFF. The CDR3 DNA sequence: TGTGCCAGCACTTTGTGGGGGGGAGTGAACACCGGGGAGCTGTTTTTT.

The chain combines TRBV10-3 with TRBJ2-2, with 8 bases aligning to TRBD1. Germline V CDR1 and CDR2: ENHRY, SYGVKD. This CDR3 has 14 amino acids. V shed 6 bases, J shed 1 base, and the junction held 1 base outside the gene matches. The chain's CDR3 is CAIRDRENTGELFF. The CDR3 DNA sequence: TGTGCCATCAGGGACAGGGAGAACACCGGGGAGCTGTTTTTT.

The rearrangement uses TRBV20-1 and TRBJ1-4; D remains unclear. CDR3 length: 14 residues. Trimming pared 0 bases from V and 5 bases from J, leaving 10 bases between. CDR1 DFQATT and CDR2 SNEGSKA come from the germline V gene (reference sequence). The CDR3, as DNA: TGCAGTGCTAGAGATGGCAGCCTGAATGAAAAACTGTTTTTT. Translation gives CSARDGSLNEKLFF.

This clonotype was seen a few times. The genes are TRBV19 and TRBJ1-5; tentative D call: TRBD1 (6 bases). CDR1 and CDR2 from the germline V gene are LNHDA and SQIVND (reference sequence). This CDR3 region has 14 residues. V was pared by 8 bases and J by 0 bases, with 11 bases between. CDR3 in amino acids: CASAAGVSNQPQHF. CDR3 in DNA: TGTGCCAGTGCCGCAGGGGTTAGCAATCAGCCCCAGCATTTT.

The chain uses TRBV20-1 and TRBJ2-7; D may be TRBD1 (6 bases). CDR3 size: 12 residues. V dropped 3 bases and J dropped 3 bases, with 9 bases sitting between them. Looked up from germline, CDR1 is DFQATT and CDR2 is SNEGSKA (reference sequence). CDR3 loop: CSARGANYEQYF. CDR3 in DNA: TGCAGTGCTAGGGGGGCAAACTACGAGCAGTACTTC.